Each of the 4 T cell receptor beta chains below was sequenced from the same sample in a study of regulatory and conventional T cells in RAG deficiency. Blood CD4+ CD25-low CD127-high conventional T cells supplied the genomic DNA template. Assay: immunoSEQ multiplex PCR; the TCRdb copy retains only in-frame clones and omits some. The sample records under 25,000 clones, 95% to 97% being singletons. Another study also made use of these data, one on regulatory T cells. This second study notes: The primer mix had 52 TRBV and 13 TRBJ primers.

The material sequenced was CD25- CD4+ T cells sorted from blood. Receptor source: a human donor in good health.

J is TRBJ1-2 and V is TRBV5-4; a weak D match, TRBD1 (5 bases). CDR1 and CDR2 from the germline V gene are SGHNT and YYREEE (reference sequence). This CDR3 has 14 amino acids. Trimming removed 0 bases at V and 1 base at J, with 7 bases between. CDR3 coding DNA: TGTGCCAGCAGCTTGGACAGGATTAACTATGGCTACACCTTC. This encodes CASSLDRINYGYTF.

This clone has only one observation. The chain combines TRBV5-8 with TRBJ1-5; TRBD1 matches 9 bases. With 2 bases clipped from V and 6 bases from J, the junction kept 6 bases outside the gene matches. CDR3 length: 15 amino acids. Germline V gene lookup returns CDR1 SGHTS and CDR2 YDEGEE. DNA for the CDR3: TGTGCCAGCAGCTTTGGGACAGGGAGGGGTCAGCCCCAGCATTTT. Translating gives CASSFGTGRGQPQHF. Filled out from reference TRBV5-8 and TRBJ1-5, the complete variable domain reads EAGVTQSPTHLIKTRGQQATLRCSPISGHTSVYWYQQALGLGLQFLLWYDEGEERNRGNFPPRFSGRQFPNYSSELNVNALELEDSALYLCASSFGTGRGQPQHFGDGTRLSIL.

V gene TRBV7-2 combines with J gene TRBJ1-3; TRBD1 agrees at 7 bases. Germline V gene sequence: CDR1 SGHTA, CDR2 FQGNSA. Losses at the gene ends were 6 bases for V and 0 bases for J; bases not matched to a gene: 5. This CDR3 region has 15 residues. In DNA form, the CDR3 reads TGTGCCAGCAGTTTCCAGGGGGGCTCTGGAAACACCATATATTTT. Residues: CASSFQGGSGNTIYF.

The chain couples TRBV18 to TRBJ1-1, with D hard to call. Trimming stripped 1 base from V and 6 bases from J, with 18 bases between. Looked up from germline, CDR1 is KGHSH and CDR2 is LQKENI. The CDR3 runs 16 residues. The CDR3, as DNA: TGTGCCAGCTCACCACTCGGAGGCATTATGTACCCTGAAGCTTTCTTT. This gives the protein CASSPLGGIMYPEAFF. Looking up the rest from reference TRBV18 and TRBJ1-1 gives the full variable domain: NAGVMQNPRHLVRRRGQEARLRCSPMKGHSHVYWYRQLPEEGLKFMVYLQKENIIDESGMPKERFSAEFPKEGPSILRIQQVVRGDSAAYFCASSPLGGIMYPEAFFGQGTRLTVV.